This T cell receptor beta chain was documented in a study of blood T cell repertoires in COVID-19. Clones were sequenced by immunoSEQ multiplex PCR, and TCRdb holds only the in-frame ones, with some missing. The repertoire has around 140,000 clones, 84% of them found once; the top ten carry roughly two fifths. Sequencing input: peripheral blood. This TCR was recovered from a human donor in a cohort sampled during active COVID-19.

CDR3: CASSADRENQPQHF. The CDR3 DNA follows: TGTGCCAGTAGTGCAGACAGGGAAAATCAGCCCCAGCATTTT. The rearrangement links TRBV19 to TRBJ1-5; TRBD1 matches at 7 bases. In germline, CDR1 is LNHDA, CDR2 SQIVND (reference sequence). J was trimmed by 4 bases and V by 5 bases; bases with no gene match: 5. The CDR3 covers 14 residues.